What follows is one T cell receptor beta chain and its context. This sample is part of a study of blood T cell repertoires in COVID-19. Across the whole study: Material from acute and convalescent COVID-19 was sourced from the United States, Italy and Spain. The analysed material was cDNA or gDNA that came from T cells, B-cell-depleted T cells, or PBMCs.

Sequencing was performed with immunoSEQ multiplex PCR; in TCRdb, only in-frame clones are kept and a portion is missing. The sample contains about 480,000 clones, approximately 90% of which appear only once. This clonotype originated in a woman in her late teens or twenties with acute COVID-19. Specimen: PBMCs or T cells enriched from blood (not recorded which).

CDR3 in amino acids: CATSEAGAGFDNEQFF. CDR3 nucleotide sequence: TGTGCCACCAGTGAGGCGGGGGCTGGTTTCGACAATGAGCAGTTCTTC. The chain recombines TRBV24-1 with TRBJ2-1, with a tentative D call TRBD2 (7 bases). The germline V and J ends were trimmed by 4 bases and 5 bases, with 17 bases remaining between them. CDR1 is KGHDR, CDR2 SFDVKD, per germline. CDR3 size: 16 residues.